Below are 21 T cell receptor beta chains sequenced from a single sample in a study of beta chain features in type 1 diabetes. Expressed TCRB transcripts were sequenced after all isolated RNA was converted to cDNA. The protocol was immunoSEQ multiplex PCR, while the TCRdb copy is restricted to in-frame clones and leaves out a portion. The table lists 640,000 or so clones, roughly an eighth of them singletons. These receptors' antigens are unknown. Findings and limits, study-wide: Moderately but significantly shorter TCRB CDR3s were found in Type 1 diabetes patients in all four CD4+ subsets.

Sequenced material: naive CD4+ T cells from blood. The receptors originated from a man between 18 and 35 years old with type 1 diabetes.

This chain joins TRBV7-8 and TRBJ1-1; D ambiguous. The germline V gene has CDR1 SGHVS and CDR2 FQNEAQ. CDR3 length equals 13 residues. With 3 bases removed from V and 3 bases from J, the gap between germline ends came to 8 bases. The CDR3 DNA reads TGTGCCAGCAGCTTCCAGTCATACACTGAAGCTTTCTTT. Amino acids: CASSFQSYTEAFF.

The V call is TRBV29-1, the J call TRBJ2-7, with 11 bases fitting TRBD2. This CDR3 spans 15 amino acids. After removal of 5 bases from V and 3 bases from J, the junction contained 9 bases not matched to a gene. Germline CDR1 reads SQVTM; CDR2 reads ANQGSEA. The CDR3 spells CSVRTTSGVNYEQYF. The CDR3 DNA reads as TGCAGCGTTCGTACGACTAGCGGGGTGAACTACGAGCAGTACTTC.

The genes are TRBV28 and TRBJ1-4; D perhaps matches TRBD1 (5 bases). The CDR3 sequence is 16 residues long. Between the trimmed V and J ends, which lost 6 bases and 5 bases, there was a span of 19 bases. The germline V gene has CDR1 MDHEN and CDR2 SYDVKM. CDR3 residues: CASSSGAREENEKLFF. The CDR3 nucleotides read TGTGCCAGCAGCTCTGGGGCCAGGGAGGAGAATGAAAAACTGTTTTTT.

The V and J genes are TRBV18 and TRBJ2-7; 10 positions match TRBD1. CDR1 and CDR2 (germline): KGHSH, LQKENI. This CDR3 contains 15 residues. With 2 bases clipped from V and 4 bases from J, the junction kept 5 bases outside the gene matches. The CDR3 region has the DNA TGTGCCAGCTCACCATATGGGACAGGGGCGTACGAGCAGTACTTC. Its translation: CASSPYGTGAYEQYF.

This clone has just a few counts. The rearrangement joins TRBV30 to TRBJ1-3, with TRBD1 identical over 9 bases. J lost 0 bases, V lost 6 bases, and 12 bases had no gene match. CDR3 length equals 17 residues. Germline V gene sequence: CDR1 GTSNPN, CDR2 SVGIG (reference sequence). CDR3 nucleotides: TGTGCCTGCGGGGGTCCGGGACAGGGATTCTCTGGAAACACCATATATTTT. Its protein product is CACGGPGQGFSGNTIYF.

Here the CDR3 DNA reads TGTGCCAGCAGATCTATCCTCCGGACAAAAAGCTCTGGGGCCAACGTCCTGACTTTC. This codes for CASRSILRTKSSGANVLTF. The chain has TRBV7-9 and TRBJ2-6; a possible D gene is TRBD1 (5 bases). Germline V lookup: CDR1 SEHNR, CDR2 FQNEAQ (reference sequence). Deletions cut 6 bases from V and 0 bases from J, with 21 bases between. The CDR3 loop spans 19 amino acids.

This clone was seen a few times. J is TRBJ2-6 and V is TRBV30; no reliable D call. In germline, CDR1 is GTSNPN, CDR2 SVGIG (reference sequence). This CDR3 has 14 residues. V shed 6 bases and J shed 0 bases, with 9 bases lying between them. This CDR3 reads CACPRSSGANVLTF. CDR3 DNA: TGTGCCTGCCCCAGGAGCTCTGGGGCCAACGTCCTGACTTTC.

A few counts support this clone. CDR3 coding DNA: TGTGCCACCAGCTCTGTTTCCGTGAACACTGAAGCTTTCTTT. Protein sequence: CATSSVSVNTEAFF. This chain connects TRBV15 to TRBJ1-1, with unresolved D. The length of the CDR3 is 14 residues. V lost 5 bases and J lost 0, with 10 bases in between. Germline CDR1 reads LNHNV; CDR2 reads YYDKDF (reference sequence).

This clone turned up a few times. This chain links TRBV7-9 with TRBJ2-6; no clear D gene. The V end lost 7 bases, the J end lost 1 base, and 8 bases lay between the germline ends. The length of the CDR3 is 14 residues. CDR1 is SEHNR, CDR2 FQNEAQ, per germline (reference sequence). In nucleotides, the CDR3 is TGTGCCAGCACCAAGGGATCTGGGGCCAACGTCCTGACTTTC. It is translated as CASTKGSGANVLTF.

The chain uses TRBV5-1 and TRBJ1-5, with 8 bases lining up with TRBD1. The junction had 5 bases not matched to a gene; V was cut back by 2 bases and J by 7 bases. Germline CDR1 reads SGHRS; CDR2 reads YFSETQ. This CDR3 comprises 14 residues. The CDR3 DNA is TGCGCCAGCAGCTTAGGACAGGGCACGCAGCCCCAGCATTTT. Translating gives CASSLGQGTQPQHF. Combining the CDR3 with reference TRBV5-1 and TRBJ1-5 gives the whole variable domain KAGVTQTPRYLIKTRGQQVTLSCSPISGHRSVSWYQQTPGQGLQFLFEYFSETQRNKGNFPGRFSGRQFSNSRSEMNVSTLELGDSALYLCASSLGQGTQPQHFGDGTRLSIL.

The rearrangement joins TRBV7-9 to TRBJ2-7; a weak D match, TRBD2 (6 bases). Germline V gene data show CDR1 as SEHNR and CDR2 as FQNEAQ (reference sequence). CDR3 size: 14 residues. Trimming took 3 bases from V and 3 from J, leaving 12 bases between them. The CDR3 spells CASSFSGGNYEQYF. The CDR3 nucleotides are TGTGCCAGCAGCTTTAGTGGGGGGAACTACGAGCAGTACTTC.

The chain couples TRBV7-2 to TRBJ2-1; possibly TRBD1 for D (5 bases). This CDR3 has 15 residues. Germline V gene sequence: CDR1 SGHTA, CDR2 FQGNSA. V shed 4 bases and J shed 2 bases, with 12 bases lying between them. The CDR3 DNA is TGTGCCAGCAGCTCTTCAGGGTACCCCTACAATGAGCAGTTCTTC. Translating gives CASSSSGYPYNEQFF.

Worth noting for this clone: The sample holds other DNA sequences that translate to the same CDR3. This CDR3 is CASSLLQSTDTQYF. CDR3 in DNA: TGTGCCAGCAGCTTATTACAATCCACAGATACGCAGTATTTT. V is TRBV11-2 and J is TRBJ2-3; D ambiguous. CDR1 is SGHAT, CDR2 FQNNGV, per germline. This CDR3 comprises 14 residues. Trimming cost V 2 bases and J 2 bases, with 8 bases left between them.

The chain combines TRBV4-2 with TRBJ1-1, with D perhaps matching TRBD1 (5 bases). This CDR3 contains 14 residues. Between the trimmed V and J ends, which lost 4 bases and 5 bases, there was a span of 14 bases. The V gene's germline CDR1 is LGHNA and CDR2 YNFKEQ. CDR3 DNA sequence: TGTGCCAGCAGCCGAGGGGACCATAGTACTGAAGCTTTCTTT. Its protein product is CASSRGDHSTEAFF.

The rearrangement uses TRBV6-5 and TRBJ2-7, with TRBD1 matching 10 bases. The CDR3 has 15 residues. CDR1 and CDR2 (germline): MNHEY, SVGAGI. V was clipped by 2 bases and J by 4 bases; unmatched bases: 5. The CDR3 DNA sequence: TGTGCCAGCAGTTACCGGGGGACAGGGGCGTACGAGCAGTACTTC. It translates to CASSYRGTGAYEQYF.

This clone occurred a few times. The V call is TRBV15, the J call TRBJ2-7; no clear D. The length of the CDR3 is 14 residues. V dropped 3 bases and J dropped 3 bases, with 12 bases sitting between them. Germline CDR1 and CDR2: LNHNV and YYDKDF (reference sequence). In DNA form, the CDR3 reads TGTGCCACCAGCAGGCCGGACGGTTTCTACGAGCAGTACTTC. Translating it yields CATSRPDGFYEQYF.

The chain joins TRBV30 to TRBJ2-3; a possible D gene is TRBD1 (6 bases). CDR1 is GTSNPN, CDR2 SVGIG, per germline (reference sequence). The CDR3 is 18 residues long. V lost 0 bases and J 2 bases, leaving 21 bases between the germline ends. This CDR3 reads CAWSVSFGQRASTDTQYF. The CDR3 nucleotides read TGTGCCTGGAGTGTTAGCTTCGGACAGCGAGCTTCCACAGATACGCAGTATTTT. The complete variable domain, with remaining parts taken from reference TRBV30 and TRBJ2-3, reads SQTIHQWPATLVQPVGSPLSLECTVEGTSNPNLYWYRQAAGRGLQLLFYSVGIGQISSEVPQNLSASRPQDRQFILSSKKLLLSDSGFYLCAWSVSFGQRASTDTQYFGPGTRLTVL.

The CDR3 region is CASISGTGGRNIQYF. The CDR3 DNA reads TGTGCCAGCATCTCCGGGACAGGGGGCAGAAACATTCAGTACTTC. This chain uses TRBV27 with TRBJ2-4; 12 nucleotides align to TRBD1. CDR1 is MNHEY and CDR2 is SMNVEV in the germline V gene (reference sequence). CDR3 length: 15 amino acids. The V gene end was trimmed by 7 bases and the J gene end by 6 bases; junction bases not matched to a gene: 7.

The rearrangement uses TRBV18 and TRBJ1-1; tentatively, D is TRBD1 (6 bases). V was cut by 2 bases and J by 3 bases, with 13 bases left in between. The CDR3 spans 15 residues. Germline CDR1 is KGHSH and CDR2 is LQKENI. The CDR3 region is CASSPVQGLDTEAFF. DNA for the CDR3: TGTGCCAGCTCACCAGTGCAGGGGCTGGACACTGAAGCTTTCTTT.

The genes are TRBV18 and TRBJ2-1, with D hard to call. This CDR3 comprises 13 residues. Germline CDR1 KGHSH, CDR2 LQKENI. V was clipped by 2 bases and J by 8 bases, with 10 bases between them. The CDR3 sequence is CASSPSGSYEQFF. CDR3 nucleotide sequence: TGTGCCAGCTCACCATCGGGCAGCTATGAGCAGTTCTTC.

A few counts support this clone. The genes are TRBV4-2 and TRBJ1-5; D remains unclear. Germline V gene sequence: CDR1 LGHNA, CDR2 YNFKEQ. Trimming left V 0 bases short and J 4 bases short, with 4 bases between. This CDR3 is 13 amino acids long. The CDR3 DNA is TGTGCCAGCAGCCAAGAATGGAATCAGCCCCAGCATTTT. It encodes CASSQEWNQPQHF.